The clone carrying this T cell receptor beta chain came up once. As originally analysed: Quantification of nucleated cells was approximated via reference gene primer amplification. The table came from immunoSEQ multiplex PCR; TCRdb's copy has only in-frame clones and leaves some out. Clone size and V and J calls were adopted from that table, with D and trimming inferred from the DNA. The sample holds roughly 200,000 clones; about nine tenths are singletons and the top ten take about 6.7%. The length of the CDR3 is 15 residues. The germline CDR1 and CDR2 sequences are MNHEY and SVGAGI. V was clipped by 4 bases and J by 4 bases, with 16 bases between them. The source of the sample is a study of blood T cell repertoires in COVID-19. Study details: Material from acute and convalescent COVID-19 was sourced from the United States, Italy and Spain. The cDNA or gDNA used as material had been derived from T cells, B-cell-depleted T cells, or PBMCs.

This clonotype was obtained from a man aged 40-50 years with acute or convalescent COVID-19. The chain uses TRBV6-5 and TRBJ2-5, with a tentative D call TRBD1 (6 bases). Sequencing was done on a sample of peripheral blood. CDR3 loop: CASSFGQTGGETQYF. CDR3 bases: TGTGCCAGCAGTTTCGGTCAGACAGGTGGAGAGACCCAGTACTTC.